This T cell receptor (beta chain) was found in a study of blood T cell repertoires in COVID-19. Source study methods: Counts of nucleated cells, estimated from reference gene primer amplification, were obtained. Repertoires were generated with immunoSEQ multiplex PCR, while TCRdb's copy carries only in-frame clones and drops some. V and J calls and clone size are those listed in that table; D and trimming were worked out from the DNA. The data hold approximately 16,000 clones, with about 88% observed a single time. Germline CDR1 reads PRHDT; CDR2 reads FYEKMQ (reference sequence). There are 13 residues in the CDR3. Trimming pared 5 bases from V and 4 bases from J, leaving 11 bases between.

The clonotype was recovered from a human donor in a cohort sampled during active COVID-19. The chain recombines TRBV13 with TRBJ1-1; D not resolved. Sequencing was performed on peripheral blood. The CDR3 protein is CASSPSIGTEAFF. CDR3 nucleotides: TGTGCCAGCAGCCCTTCAATCGGCACTGAAGCTTTCTTT. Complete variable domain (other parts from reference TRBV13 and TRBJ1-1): AAGVIQSPRHLIKEKRETATLKCYPIPRHDTVYWYQQGPGQDPQFLISFYEKMQSDKGSIPDRFSAQQFSDYHSELNMSSLELGDSALYFCASSPSIGTEAFFGQGTRLTVV.